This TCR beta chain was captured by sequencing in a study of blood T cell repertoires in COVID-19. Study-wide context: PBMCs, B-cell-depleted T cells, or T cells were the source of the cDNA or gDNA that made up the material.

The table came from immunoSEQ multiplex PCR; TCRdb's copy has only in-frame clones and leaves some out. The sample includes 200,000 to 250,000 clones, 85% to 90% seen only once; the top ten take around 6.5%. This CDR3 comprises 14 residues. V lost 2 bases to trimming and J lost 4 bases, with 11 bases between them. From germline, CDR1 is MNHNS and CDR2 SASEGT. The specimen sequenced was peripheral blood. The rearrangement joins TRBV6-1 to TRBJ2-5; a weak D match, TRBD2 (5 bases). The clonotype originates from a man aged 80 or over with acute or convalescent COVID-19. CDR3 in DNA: TGTGCCAGCAGTGAACCGGGGTCCCGAGAGACCCAGTACTTC. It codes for CASSEPGSRETQYF.